This T cell receptor (beta chain) was profiled in a study of blood T cell repertoires in COVID-19. Study summary: From T cells, B-cell-depleted T cells, or PBMCs came the material, which was cDNA or gDNA.

Sequencing used immunoSEQ multiplex PCR; TCRdb keeps in-frame clones, though not all of them. Here the sample spans 150,000 to 200,000 clones, 84% being singletons. The receptor was derived from a man aged 18-30 years with active or convalescent COVID-19. Sample: peripheral blood.

CDR3 residues: CASSWGPGGATGELFF. The CDR3, as DNA: TGTGCCAGCAGCTGGGGGCCAGGGGGCGCAACCGGGGAGCTGTTTTTT. The chain recombines TRBV2 with TRBJ2-2, with 8 bases fitting TRBD1. The J segment lost 5 bases and the V segment lost 6 bases, leaving 11 bases of the junction unmatched. CDR1 and CDR2 from the germline V gene are SNHLY and FYNNEI. This CDR3 comprises 16 residues.